The 23 T cell receptor beta chains in this list originate from one sample, sequenced in a study of neurological immune-mediated disorders. MiXCR, applied by TCRdb to the 5' RACE reads, yields one record per CDR3 protein. This table holds 36,000 or so distinct CDR3 sequences, about a tenth found once. The specimen was PBMCs. The receptor source for this set is a woman between 25 and 40 years old with HTLV-1-associated myelopathy (HAM/TSP).

This clonotype was seen repeatedly, ten times or more. This chain links TRBV5-1 with TRBJ1-6; 7 positions match TRBD1. This CDR3 comprises 16 residues. CDR1 is SGHRS and CDR2 is YFSETQ in the germline V gene. The ends lost 1 base at V and 7 bases at J; junction bases unmatched: 8. The CDR3 region is CASSLQMGQTNSPLHF. The DNA of the CDR3 is TGCGCCAGCAGCTTGCAAATGGGACAGACAAATTCACCCCTCCACTTT.

This clonotype came up a few times. The V gene is TRBV5-1, the J gene TRBJ1-3, with 7 nucleotides matching TRBD1. With 5 bases clipped from V and 4 bases from J, the junction kept 9 bases outside the gene matches. The CDR3 sequence is 15 residues long. The germline V gene has CDR1 SGHRS and CDR2 YFSETQ. The CDR3 protein is CASSRPGDSGNTIYF. The CDR3 nucleotides read TGCGCCAGCAGTCGCCCCGGGGACAGCGGAAACACCATATATTTT.

In its sample, this clonotype was seen many times. The chain uses TRBV20-1 and TRBJ1-5; 10 nucleotides agree with TRBD1. Germline CDR1 reads DFQATT; CDR2 reads SNEGSKA (reference sequence). The V gene end was trimmed by 5 bases and the J gene end by 9 bases; junction bases not matched to a gene: 10. This CDR3 region has 14 residues. The CDR3 DNA reads as TGCAGTGCTTCCCCCGGGACAGGGGCCGGGCCCCAGCATTTT. This codes for CSASPGTGAGPQHF.

Ten or more counts support this clonotype. The rearrangement links TRBV11-3 to TRBJ2-1, with a weak D call TRBD2 (6 bases). Trimming left V 5 bases short and J 6 bases short, with 14 bases between. The V gene's germline CDR1 is SGHNT and CDR2 YENEEA. The CDR3 has 14 residues. CDR3 sequence reads: CASSRWGTSNEQFF. The CDR3, as DNA: TGTGCCAGCAGCAGGTGGGGGACTTCCAATGAGCAGTTCTTC.

The sample holds a few counts of this clonotype. The gene calls are TRBV12-3 or TRBV12-4 and TRBJ2-4; weak D call: TRBD1 (5 bases). The V end was cut by 3 bases, the J end by 0 bases, with 18 bases between. The CDR3 spans 18 residues. The CDR3 nucleotides are TGTGCCAGCAGTTTTTCTTCAGGGTCCTTGTCAGCCAAAAACATTCAGTACTTC. Protein sequence: CASSFSSGSLSAKNIQYF.

This clonotype was found many times. The chain has TRBV20-1 and TRBJ1-1, with a tentative D call TRBD1 (6 bases). In germline, CDR1 is DFQATT, CDR2 SNEGSKA (reference sequence). The CDR3 spans 14 residues. The V end lost 0 bases, the J end lost 2 bases, and 10 bases lay between the germline ends. The chain's CDR3 is CSAREGHANTEAFF. The DNA of the CDR3 is TGCAGTGCTAGAGAGGGACACGCTAACACTGAAGCTTTCTTT.

The sample holds many counts of this clonotype. The chain combines TRBV5-5 with TRBJ2-2; D gene ambiguous. Germline CDR1 reads SGHKS; CDR2 reads YYEKEE (reference sequence). This CDR3 is 15 amino acids long. The germline V and J ends were trimmed by 0 bases and 7 bases, with 13 bases remaining between them. The CDR3 loop is CASSLVWDGDGELFF. For the CDR3, the DNA is TGTGCCAGCAGCTTGGTCTGGGATGGTGACGGGGAGCTGTTTTTT.

This clonotype was picked up many times. The V and J genes are TRBV7-8 and TRBJ1-2; 9 nucleotides match TRBD1. V lost 1 base and J lost 7; bases outside the gene matches: 7. Looked up from germline, CDR1 is SGHVS and CDR2 is FQNEAQ. The CDR3 runs 15 residues. CDR3 residues: CASSLETGGYSGYTF. DNA for the CDR3: TGTGCCAGCAGCTTAGAAACAGGGGGCTACTCTGGCTACACCTTC. The variable domain in full, with the rest retrieved from reference TRBV7-8 and TRBJ1-2, is GAGVSQSPRYKVAKRGQDVALRCDPISGHVSLFWYQQALGQGPEFLTYFQNEAQLDKSGLPSDRFFAERPEGSVSTLKIQRTQQEDSAVYLCASSLETGGYSGYTFGSGTRLTVV.

Ten or more counts support this clonotype. The chain couples TRBV5-5 to TRBJ2-2; D not resolved. Germline V lookup: CDR1 SGHKS, CDR2 YYEKEE (reference sequence). The CDR3 sequence is 12 residues long. V was shortened by 0 bases and J by 8 bases, with 5 bases between the two germline ends. Here the CDR3 DNA reads TGTGCCAGCAGCTTGGCGGTGGGGGAGCTGTTTTTT. This sequence encodes CASSLAVGELFF.

In its sample, this clonotype was seen many times. The CDR3 end shows no conserved phenylalanine or tryptophan, and so a read error is likely. The limits of the CDR3 on the DNA are not certain, so only TCRdb's listed CDR3 is given. V and J are TRBV3-1 and TRBJ1-1. The CDR3 is 11 residues long, counting both termini. The germline V gene has CDR1 LGHDT and CDR2 YNNKEL (reference sequence). This chain's CDR3 is CASSQGEWFQL.

The table lists this clonotype with many counts. V and J are TRBV5-1 and TRBJ1-2; maybe TRBD1 (5 bases). CDR3 size: 15 residues. V was trimmed by 4 bases and J by 4 bases, leaving 17 bases between them. Germline V gene sequence: CDR1 SGHRS, CDR2 YFSETQ. The CDR3 DNA sequence: TGCGCCAGCAGCCACACCCGGGACGGCCCCTATGGCTACACCTTC. As protein: CASSHTRDGPYGYTF. Filled out from reference TRBV5-1 and TRBJ1-2, the complete variable domain reads KAGVTQTPRYLIKTRGQQVTLSCSPISGHRSVSWYQQTPGQGLQFLFEYFSETQRNKGNFPGRFSGRQFSNSRSEMNVSTLELGDSALYLCASSHTRDGPYGYTFGSGTRLTVV.

This clonotype was seen ten or more times. The chain combines TRBV20-1 with TRBJ1-1; the D is unclear. The ends were cut back, 3 bases at V and 3 bases at J, with 8 bases in the middle. The germline V gene has CDR1 DFQATT and CDR2 SNEGSKA (reference sequence). The CDR3 has 12 amino acids. CDR3: CSARKLDTEAFF. As DNA, the CDR3 is TGCAGTGCTAGGAAGCTTGACACTGAAGCTTTCTTT.

The table lists this clonotype with many counts. The V call is TRBV20-1, the J call TRBJ2-7, with D tentatively TRBD1 or TRBD2 (6 bases each). CDR1 is DFQATT, CDR2 SNEGSKA, per germline (reference sequence). Trimming shortened V by 4 bases and J by 2 bases, and 9 bases separated the two germline ends. There are 12 residues in the CDR3. The CDR3 sequence: CSANRGAYEQYF. CDR3 sequence (DNA): TGCAGTGCTAATAGGGGGGCCTACGAGCAGTACTTC.

This clonotype was counted ten times or more. V gene TRBV5-1 combines with J gene TRBJ2-7; a possible D gene is TRBD2 (5 bases). The CDR3 extends over 17 amino acids. Deletions cut 0 bases from V and 2 bases from J, with 18 bases between. Germline values: CDR1 SGHRS, CDR2 YFSETQ. In DNA form, the CDR3 reads TGCGCCAGCAGCTTGGGTGTCTCCGGGGTTTTGGCCTACGAGCAGTACTTC. Its protein product is CASSLGVSGVLAYEQYF.

The table lists this clonotype with many counts. The chain recombines TRBV27 with TRBJ1-5, with D perhaps TRBD1 (6 bases). CDR1 MNHEY and CDR2 SMNVEV come from the germline V gene (reference sequence). CDR3 length: 14 amino acids. Deletions cut 5 bases from V and 6 bases from J, with 14 bases between. CDR3 nucleotides: TGTGCCAGCAGTGTTTCAGGGGTTCTTCAGCCCCAGCATTTT. It codes for CASSVSGVLQPQHF.

This clonotype was counted ten times or more. The chain carries TRBV3-1 and TRBJ1-1; D is uncertain. This CDR3 comprises 19 residues. Germline V gives CDR1 LGHDT, CDR2 YNNKEL (reference sequence). V dropped 5 bases and J dropped 2 bases, with 27 bases sitting between them. The CDR3 is CASSKRLPIFATDNTEAFF. The CDR3 nucleotides are TGTGCCAGCAGCAAAAGGTTACCGATTTTTGCCACCGATAACACTGAAGCTTTCTTT.

This clonotype has a count of ten or more. The rearrangement joins TRBV14 to TRBJ2-1, with TRBD2 identical over 9 bases. With 1 base clipped from V and 11 bases from J, the junction kept 21 bases outside the gene matches. The CDR3 has 19 amino acids. Germline V gives CDR1 SGHDN, CDR2 FVKESK. The CDR3 loop reads CASSQGIAGAPGRTIKQFF. CDR3 bases: TGTGCCAGCAGCCAAGGGATAGCGGGGGCACCCGGGAGGACAATTAAGCAGTTCTTC.

This clonotype has at least ten counts. V usage is TRBV20-1 and J usage is TRBJ1-2, with D possibly TRBD1 on 6 matching bases. V was clipped by 0 bases and J by 8 bases, with 10 bases between them. This CDR3 is built from 12 residues. From germline, CDR1 is DFQATT and CDR2 SNEGSKA (reference sequence). CDR3 amino acids: CSARDQGQGYTF. The CDR3 bases are TGCAGTGCTAGAGATCAGGGGCAGGGCTACACCTTC.

This clonotype was recorded at least ten times. This chain uses TRBV5-1 with TRBJ2-7; TRBD2 aligns across 7 bases. V lost 4 bases to trimming and J lost 2 bases; unmatched junction nucleotides: 6. The CDR3 spans 14 residues. Per the germline V gene, CDR1 is SGHRS and CDR2 is YFSETQ. The CDR3 here is CASSALSGTYEQYF. The CDR3 DNA is TGCGCCAGCAGCGCTTTGAGCGGGACCTACGAGCAGTACTTC. The full variable domain, in which reference TRBV5-1 and TRBJ2-7 provide the parts outside the CDR3, is KAGVTQTPRYLIKTRGQQVTLSCSPISGHRSVSWYQQTPGQGLQFLFEYFSETQRNKGNFPGRFSGRQFSNSRSEMNVSTLELGDSALYLCASSALSGTYEQYFGPGTRLTVT.

In its sample, this clonotype was seen many times. CDR3 nucleotide sequence: TGTGCCAGCAGCTTAGCGTTAAGGAGAGAGCAGTACTTC. It yields the protein CASSLALRREQYF. The J gene is TRBJ2-7, the V gene TRBV7-8, with unresolved D. Germline V gene data show CDR1 as SGHVS and CDR2 as FQNEAQ. The length of the CDR3 is 13 residues. Trimming took 0 bases from V and 7 from J, leaving 10 bases between them.

The sample holds many counts of this clonotype. The genes are TRBV5-5 and TRBJ2-1; 8 bases match TRBD1. The CDR3 extends over 16 amino acids. The germline gives CDR1 SGHKS, CDR2 YYEKEE (reference sequence). The ends lost 0 bases at V and 4 bases at J; junction bases unmatched: 6. The CDR3 here is CASSLGVRGQYNEQFF. Here the CDR3 DNA reads TGTGCCAGCAGCTTGGGGGTCAGGGGGCAGTACAATGAGCAGTTCTTC. Full variable domain (missing parts from reference TRBV5-5 and TRBJ2-1): DAGVTQSPTHLIKTRGQQVTLRCSPISGHKSVSWYQQVLGQGPQFIFQYYEKEERGRGNFPDRFSARQFPNYSSELNVNALLLGDSALYLCASSLGVRGQYNEQFFGPGTRLTVL.

This clonotype was counted many times. V usage is TRBV6-5 and J usage is TRBJ1-2; maybe TRBD1 (5 bases). V was cut by 5 bases and J by 4 bases, with 11 bases left in between. CDR1 is MNHEY, CDR2 SVGAGI, per germline. The CDR3 length is 13 residues. This CDR3 is CASSATGSYGYTF. The CDR3 nucleotides read TGTGCCAGCAGTGCCACAGGTAGCTATGGCTACACCTTC.

Sample share makes this clonotype medium-sized (0.01 to 0.1%). This chain joins TRBV24-1 and TRBJ2-2, with no clear D. CDR3 length: 14 amino acids. Germline V lookup: CDR1 KGHDR, CDR2 SFDVKD. Trimming stripped 9 bases from V and 6 bases from J, with 16 bases between. The CDR3: CATSPPVDSGELFF. CDR3 coding DNA: TGTGCCACCTCACCTCCGGTCGATTCCGGGGAGCTGTTTTTT.